This T cell receptor beta chain was obtained from a study of shared clonotypes between healthy human individuals. Study-wide results and caveats: Naive CD4 clonotypes overlapped across a handful of donors at about 5.2%. Sequencing depth was a factor that was expected to affect clonotype sharing among donors. Few donors restricted represented genetic and exposure-history diversity.

Division of CD4+ cells produced a CD45RA+ naive subset and a CD45RA-negative memory subset. The repertoire was sequenced with immunoSEQ multiplex PCR; TCRdb's copy has only in-frame clones and lacks some. The sample lists approximately 2.5 million clones, 93% occurring once. Comments on this clone: Its antigen is unidentified.

Germline values: CDR1 SGHNT, CDR2 YENEEA. The CDR3 totals 18 residues. The V gene end was trimmed by 6 bases and the J gene end by 3 bases; junction bases not matched to a gene: 14. Sequencing was carried out using naive CD4+ T cells from PBMCs. As for subset: CD45RA+ positively selected. This chain links TRBV11-3 with TRBJ2-3, with TRBD2 identical over 11 bases. The TCR was taken from a man aged 18 to 29 in good health. Some clones in this sample may be carry-over from other donors' samples. CDR3 nucleotide sequence: TGTGCCAGCAGACGTCCACTTTCTAGCGGGAGGTCGACAGATACGCAGTATTTT. Translated, it gives CASRRPLSSGRSTDTQYF.